This T cell receptor beta chain is drawn from a study of shared clonotypes between healthy human individuals. The protocol was immunoSEQ multiplex PCR, while the TCRdb copy is restricted to in-frame clones and leaves out a portion. The sample carries around 1.1 million clones, 70% to 80% recorded once. V was clipped by 1 base and J by 3 bases; unmatched bases: 2. CDR3 length: 16 residues. Per germline, CDR1 LNHNV and CDR2 YYDKDF (reference sequence). This clone was counted once. This sequence was found in a man younger than 35 in good health. Some clones in this sample may be carry-over from other donors' samples. This chain joins TRBV15 and TRBJ2-5, with TRBD2 identical over 13 bases. Material: memory CD4+ T cells from PBMCs. Documented subset: CD45RA-negative fraction. The CDR3 DNA sequence: TGTGCCACCAGCAGAGGGACTAGCGGGGGTGAAGAGACCCAGTACTTC. Amino acids: CATSRGTSGGEETQYF.